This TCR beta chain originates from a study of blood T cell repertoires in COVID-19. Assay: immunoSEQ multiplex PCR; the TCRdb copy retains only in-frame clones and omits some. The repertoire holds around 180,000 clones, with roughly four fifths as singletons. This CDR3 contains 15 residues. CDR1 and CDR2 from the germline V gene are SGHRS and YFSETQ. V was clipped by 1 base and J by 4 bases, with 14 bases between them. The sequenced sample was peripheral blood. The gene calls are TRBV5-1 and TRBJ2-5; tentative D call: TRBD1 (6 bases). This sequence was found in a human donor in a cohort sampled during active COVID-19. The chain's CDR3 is CASSLTDSVRETQYF. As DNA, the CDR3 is TGCGCCAGCAGCTTGACGGACAGTGTCCGAGAGACCCAGTACTTC.